This TCR beta chain was documented in a study of blood T cell repertoires in COVID-19. This table comes from immunoSEQ multiplex PCR, and its TCRdb copy is limited to in-frame clones, with some not included. The sample has some 120,000 clones, around 90% seen once. V lost 1 base and J lost 0; bases outside the gene matches: 9. This CDR3 region has 19 residues. Germline CDR1 and CDR2: MRHNA and SNTAGT. The V call is TRBV6-4, the J call TRBJ1-2; 12 bases match TRBD1. The sequencing input was peripheral blood. The receptor's source is a man between 60 and 70 years old with COVID-19, enrolled during active disease. In DNA, the CDR3 is TGTGCCAGCAGTGACTTTGGAGTGGGGACAGGGGGCCCTAACTATGGCTACACCTTC. It yields the protein CASSDFGVGTGGPNYGYTF.